This T cell receptor beta chain was retrieved from a study of cytomegalovirus exposure and HLA in healthy donors. As for this clone: Its antigen is currently unknown.

Findings and limits, study-wide: An analysis done earlier found most TCR beta V segments productive about 90% or about 30% of the time. As was reported, the HLA-A and HLA-B alleles of most subjects were accurately predicted from TCR beta sequences.

Trimming at V came to 4 bases and at J to 2 bases, leaving 1 base not matched to a gene. The germline CDR1 and CDR2 sequences are MGHDK and SYGVNS. The CDR3 consists of 14 residues. The primer mix had 60 Vbeta and 13 Jbeta primers. Repertoires were generated with immunoSEQ multiplex PCR, while TCRdb's copy carries only in-frame clones and drops some. The sample shows more than 90,000 clones, approximately 78% of them seen only once. The rearrangement links TRBV25-1 to TRBJ1-4, with 7 positions matching TRBD1. The sample taken for sequencing was PBMCs. This clonotype was obtained from a man aged 25-40 years in good health and CMV-seropositive. The CDR3 is CASSATGTNEKLFF. For the CDR3, the DNA is TGTGCCAGCAGTGCGACAGGGACTAATGAAAAACTGTTTTTT.